The rows below give T cell receptor beta chains drawn from one sample of a study of post-analysis software for immune sequencing data. TCRdb re-derived calls from the PCR reads in MiXCR, one entry per CDR3 protein. The sample contains approximately 730,000 distinct CDR3 sequences, 35% to 55% of which appear only once. Sequencing was carried out using blood. The source is a girl aged 5 to 17 with multiple sclerosis. Each CDR3 is given with its conserved first and last residue. A D gene is named only where the DNA matches it firmly. Expanded clones get a size class; other rows say once, few or many, or leave the size out.

>TRBJ2-7|TRBD2|TRBV20-1|-
TGCAGTGCTATCCCCACTAGCGGGGGTGCCTACGAGCAGTACTTC
CSAIPTSGGAYEQYF
>TRBJ2-3|TRBD2|TRBV7-2|-
TGTGCCAGCAGCCAGACTAGCGGGAATCCAGATACGCAGTATTTT
CASSQTSGNPDTQYF
>TRBJ2-1|-|TRBV6-5|-
TGTGCCAGCAGGAGCGGCGAGGGAGGAGAGCAGTTCTTC
CASRSGEGGEQFF
>TRBJ2-1|TRBD1|TRBV5-1|few
TGCGCCAGCAGCAGTGGACAGGGGGCGGCTTACAATGAGCAGTTCTTC
CASSSGQGAAYNEQFF
>TRBJ2-2|TRBD1|TRBV14|-
TGTGCCAGCAGCCGCACAGTGACAGGGACGAACACCGGGGAGCTGTTTTTT
CASSRTVTGTNTGELFF
>TRBJ2-7|-|TRBV29-1|-
TGCAGCGTTGAACTTGGCCCCGGAGCTGGGTTATTCGAGCAGTACTTC
CSVELGPGAGLFEQYF
>TRBJ2-2|TRBD2|TRBV24-1|-
TGTGCCACCAGTGACCCCCCGGGACTAGCGGGAGATTGGTCCGGGGAGCTGTTTTTT
CATSDPPGLAGDWSGELFF
>TRBJ2-3|TRBD1|TRBV11-2|-
TGTGCCAGCAGCTTCTCAGGGACAGAAGGTTACACAGATACGCAGTATTTT
CASSFSGTEGYTDTQYF
>TRBJ1-4|TRBD1|TRBV12-3/TRBV12-4|-
TGTGCCAGCAGTCCGGACAGGGTACGGGAAAAACTGTTTTTT
CASSPDRVREKLFF
>TRBJ2-2|TRBD2|TRBV4-1|-
TGCGCCAGCAGCCAAGGGCAGCGGGAGGCCTCCTTGGTCGGGGAGCTGTTTTTT
CASSQGQREASLVGELFF
>TRBJ1-2|-|TRBV29-1|-
TGCAGCGTTGGGGAGGCGGGCTATGGCTACACCTTC
CSVGEAGYGYTF
>TRBJ1-2|-|TRBV29-1|few
TGCAGCGTTGAAGATCATAGGGATTTCTATGGCTACACCTTC
CSVEDHRDFYGYTF
>TRBJ2-1|-|TRBV29-1|few
TGCAGCGTCTACGGGACTGGGGACCGTGAGCAGTTCTTC
CSVYGTGDREQFF
>TRBJ2-1|TRBD2|TRBV20-1|-
TGCAGCCTCTACCACCGGGGACTAGCGTCCGCTAGCTCCTACAATGAGCAGTTCTTC
CSLYHRGLASASSYNEQFF
>TRBJ2-5|-|TRBV7-9|-
TGTGCCAGCAGGCAAGGTCAGGGAAAAGAGACCCAGTACTTC
CASRQGQGKETQYF
>TRBJ2-7|TRBD1|TRBV20-1|few
TGCAGTGCCCCCGGGACAGGGGACTACGAGCAGTACTTC
CSAPGTGDYEQYF
>TRBJ2-5|-|TRBV7-6|-
TGTGCCAGCAGCTTTATCGACAGCAACCAAGAGACCCAGTACTTC
CASSFIDSNQETQYF
>TRBJ2-1|TRBD2|TRBV7-9|-
TGTGCCAGCAGCCTAATAGCGGGGTCGGATGAGCAGTTCTTC
CASSLIAGSDEQFF
>TRBJ2-5|TRBD2|TRBV28|once
TGTGCCAGCAGTTTGGAACCCACTAGCGGAGAGCAGTACTTC
CASSLEPTSGEQYF
>TRBJ2-1|TRBD2|TRBV5-1|-
TGCGCCAGCAGCTTGGAACTAGCGGGTGGGGAGCAGTTCTTC
CASSLELAGGEQFF
>TRBJ2-7|TRBD2|TRBV6-5|-
TGTGCCAGCAGTTACTCGAGAGGACTAGGAGTAAGCTCCTACGAGCAGTACTTC
CASSYSRGLGVSSYEQYF
>TRBJ1-2|-|TRBV7-9|-
TGTGCCAGCAGCCGTTGGGGGACCATCGCCCACTATGGCTACACCTTC
CASSRWGTIAHYGYTF
>TRBJ1-5|-|TRBV24-1|few
TGTGCCACCAGTGAAGGGGGCAATCAGCCCCAGCATTTT
CATSEGGNQPQHF
>TRBJ2-5|-|TRBV12-3/TRBV12-4|once
TGTGCCAGCAGTGGGGCTAGTGGAGGGCGCCAAGAGACCCAGTACTTC
CASSGASGGRQETQYF
>TRBJ2-1|-|TRBV15|-
TGTGCCACCAGCAGAGAATATGGGGGGCTCTCCTACAATGAGCAGTTCTTC
CATSREYGGLSYNEQFF
>TRBJ2-2|-|TRBV5-6|-
TGTGCCAGCAGCCCAGGGGACACCGGGGAGCGGTTTTTT
CASSPGDTGERFF
>TRBJ2-4|-|TRBV11-2|few
TGTGCCAGCAGCTTGCCCGGGGGCTCGGTGACTCAGTACTTC
CASSLPGGSVTQYF
>TRBJ2-7|-|TRBV2|-
TGTGCCAGCAGGGAAAGGTCCTACGAGCAGTACTTC
CASRERSYEQYF
>TRBJ2-5|-|TRBV19|-
TGTGCCAGTAGTCCGCGGGCAGACAAGGAGACCCAGTACTTC
CASSPRADKETQYF